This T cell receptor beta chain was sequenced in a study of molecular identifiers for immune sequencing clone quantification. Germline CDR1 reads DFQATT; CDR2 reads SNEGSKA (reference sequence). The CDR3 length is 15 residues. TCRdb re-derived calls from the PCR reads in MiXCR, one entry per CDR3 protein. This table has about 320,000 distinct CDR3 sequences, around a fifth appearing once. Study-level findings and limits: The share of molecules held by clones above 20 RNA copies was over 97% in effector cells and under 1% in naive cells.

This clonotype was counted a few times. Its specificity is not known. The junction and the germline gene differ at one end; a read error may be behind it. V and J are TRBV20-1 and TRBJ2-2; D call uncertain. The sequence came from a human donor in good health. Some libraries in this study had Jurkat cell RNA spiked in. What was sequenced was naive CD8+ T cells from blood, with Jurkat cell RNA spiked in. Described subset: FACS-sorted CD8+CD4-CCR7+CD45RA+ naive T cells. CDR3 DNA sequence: TGCAGTGCTAGAGAAGTAGTCAGGAACGCCGGGGAGCTGTTTTTT. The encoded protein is CSAREVVRNAGELFF.